This is a list of T cell receptor beta chains from one sample in a study of blood T cell repertoires in COVID-19. Assay: immunoSEQ multiplex PCR; the TCRdb copy retains only in-frame clones and omits some. The data show 110,000 to 150,000 clones, with roughly 79% seen just once and roughly 8.7% held by the top ten. The sample consisted of peripheral blood. These receptors all stem from a man aged 45-65 years with active or convalescent COVID-19. Each CDR3 is given with its conserved first and last residue.

v_gene: TRBV27; j_gene: TRBJ1-2; CDR3aa: CASSAGTGINYGYTF
v_gene: TRBV30; j_gene: TRBJ2-7; CDR3aa: CAWDSGTGAFYEQYF
v_gene: TRBV7-9; j_gene: TRBJ2-3; CDR3aa: CATTRHDTDTQYF
v_gene: TRBV6-5; j_gene: TRBJ1-2; CDR3aa: CASSFRDSYGYTF
v_gene: TRBV7-3; j_gene: TRBJ2-3; CDR3aa: CASSPLQGGGTDTQYF
v_gene: TRBV5-1; j_gene: TRBJ1-5; CDR3aa: CASSAGQGGNQPQHF
v_gene: TRBV7-2; j_gene: TRBJ2-7; CDR3aa: CASSYRTGPSYEQYF
v_gene: TRBV14; j_gene: TRBJ2-7; CDR3aa: CASSQETLPGPRYF
v_gene: TRBV5-4; j_gene: TRBJ2-3; CDR3aa: CASSLTWSADTQYF
v_gene: TRBV3-1/TRBV3-2; j_gene: TRBJ2-1; CDR3aa: CASSRAGAHNEQFF
v_gene: TRBV15; j_gene: TRBJ2-7; CDR3aa: CATSRGRSATGFEQYF
v_gene: TRBV9; j_gene: TRBJ2-1; CDR3aa: CASSVVGRAGNEQFF
v_gene: TRBV10-3; j_gene: TRBJ2-5; CDR3aa: CAISAGVSETQYF
v_gene: TRBV7-7; j_gene: TRBJ2-3; CDR3aa: CASSTGQGGTDTQYF
v_gene: TRBV9; j_gene: TRBJ2-5; CDR3aa: CASSVGGYQETQYF
v_gene: TRBV24-1; j_gene: TRBJ2-1; CDR3aa: CATSDLKGTSGPNEQFF
v_gene: TRBV3-1/TRBV3-2; j_gene: TRBJ1-1; CDR3aa: CASSQDRGSENTEAFF
v_gene: TRBV9; j_gene: TRBJ2-3; CDR3aa: CASTGKSETSAPNTQYF
v_gene: TRBV7-6; j_gene: TRBJ2-7; CDR3aa: CASSLGQVRYEQYF
v_gene: TRBV27; j_gene: TRBJ2-3; CDR3aa: CASRLLTSTDTQYF
v_gene: TRBV12-3/TRBV12-4; j_gene: TRBJ2-3; CDR3aa: CASRLNSHPQYF
v_gene: TRBV5-6; j_gene: TRBJ1-2; CDR3aa: CASSPRTIVDGYTF
v_gene: TRBV7-2; j_gene: TRBJ1-4; CDR3aa: CASSLVRDRGEKLFF
v_gene: TRBV7-9; j_gene: TRBJ2-7; CDR3aa: CASSGTGGEQYF
v_gene: TRBV12-3/TRBV12-4; j_gene: TRBJ2-1; CDR3aa: CASNGIVRREQFF
v_gene: TRBV29-1; j_gene: TRBJ2-7; CDR3aa: CSVMSGQGGVQSHEQYF
v_gene: TRBV27; j_gene: TRBJ1-2; CDR3aa: CASRPGTGYGYTF
v_gene: TRBV7-3; j_gene: TRBJ1-1; CDR3aa: CASSSSGGTEAFF
v_gene: TRBV19; j_gene: TRBJ1-3; CDR3aa: CASSMGTGGAIYF
v_gene: TRBV19; j_gene: TRBJ2-7; CDR3aa: CASSIDPGGTYEQYF
v_gene: TRBV29-1; j_gene: TRBJ2-3; CDR3aa: CSALADTDTQYF
v_gene: TRBV5-4; j_gene: TRBJ1-6; CDR3aa: CASSLAGDRNSPLHF
v_gene: TRBV10-1; j_gene: TRBJ2-5; CDR3aa: CASSERRVGETQYF
v_gene: TRBV19; j_gene: TRBJ2-7; CDR3aa: CASGHGTTSYEQYF
v_gene: TRBV27; j_gene: TRBJ2-1; CDR3aa: CASPSCGRVTSGLAYNEQFF
v_gene: TRBV7-2; j_gene: TRBJ2-3; CDR3aa: CASSPLVGASNTQYF
v_gene: TRBV25-1; j_gene: TRBJ2-5; CDR3aa: CASSEWSLGPPRETQYF
v_gene: TRBV7-9; j_gene: TRBJ1-2; CDR3aa: CASSYVPGQGKDYGYTF
v_gene: TRBV15; j_gene: TRBJ1-5; CDR3aa: CATSRDQGQGGEPQHF
v_gene: TRBV2; j_gene: TRBJ1-2; CDR3aa: CASSARDRVVHGYTF
v_gene: TRBV13; j_gene: TRBJ2-5; CDR3aa: CASSPSGTGTQETQYF